Shown below are 22 T cell receptor beta chains from a single sample sequenced in a study of cytomegalovirus exposure and HLA in healthy donors. The PCR ran on 60 Vbeta and 13 Jbeta primers. Assay used: immunoSEQ multiplex PCR; TCRdb lists only in-frame clones, some missing. The sample lists about 130,000 clones, about 80% occurring once. Specimen: PBMCs. The receptors come from a woman aged 40 to 55 in good health and CMV-seronegative.

This clone was seen a handful of times. V is TRBV4-3 and J is TRBJ1-2, with 8 nucleotides matching TRBD1. Per germline, CDR1 LGHNA and CDR2 YSLEER. The CDR3 is 15 amino acids. The trim removed 0 bases at V and 4 bases at J, leaving 4 bases unmatched. The CDR3 spells CASSQDRGQGYGYTF. The CDR3 bases are TGCGCCAGCAGCCAAGACAGGGGGCAAGGCTATGGCTACACCTTC.

The chain carries TRBV28 and TRBJ1-4; weak D call: TRBD1 (6 bases). Germline CDR1 and CDR2: MDHEN and SYDVKM. There are 16 residues in the CDR3. Trimming stripped 3 bases from V and 8 bases from J, with 19 bases between. The CDR3 coding sequence is TGTGCCAGCAGTTTGTCCCTTACAGTAACAGGGGAAAAACTGTTTTTT. Its translation is CASSLSLTVTGEKLFF. The entire variable domain, with the rest obtained from reference TRBV28 and TRBJ1-4, is as follows: DVKVTQSSRYLVKRTGEKVFLECVQDMDHENMFWYRQDPGLGLRLIYFSYDVKMKEKGDIPEGYSVSREKKERFSLILESASTNQTSMYLCASSLSLTVTGEKLFFGSGTQLSVL.

The chain uses TRBV19 and TRBJ1-3, with unresolved D. The V and J ends lost 5 bases and 0 bases respectively, with 14 bases between them. Germline CDR1 LNHDA, CDR2 SQIVND (reference sequence). The CDR3 loop spans 16 amino acids. CDR3 in amino acids: CASSLVSRSSGNTIYF. CDR3 DNA sequence: TGTGCCAGTAGTCTCGTTTCGCGTAGCTCTGGAAACACCATATATTTT.

V gene TRBV5-1 combines with J gene TRBJ1-4; no firm D call. The length of the CDR3 is 14 residues. The germline V gene has CDR1 SGHRS and CDR2 YFSETQ. The V and J ends lost 0 bases and 3 bases respectively, with 6 bases between them. This chain's CDR3 is CASSLGGPNEKLFF. Written as DNA, the CDR3 is TGCGCCAGCAGCTTGGGAGGCCCTAATGAAAAACTGTTTTTT.

This chain uses TRBV5-1 with TRBJ2-1; 8 bases map to TRBD1. Trimming cost V 2 bases and J 4 bases; bases outside gene matches: 11. This CDR3 is 17 amino acids long. Germline CDR1 reads SGHRS; CDR2 reads YFSETQ. CDR3 protein: CASSFGPPGQAYNEQFF. The CDR3 DNA sequence: TGCGCCAGCAGCTTTGGCCCACCGGGACAGGCTTACAATGAGCAGTTCTTC. Combining the CDR3 with reference TRBV5-1 and TRBJ2-1 gives the whole variable domain KAGVTQTPRYLIKTRGQQVTLSCSPISGHRSVSWYQQTPGQGLQFLFEYFSETQRNKGNFPGRFSGRQFSNSRSEMNVSTLELGDSALYLCASSFGPPGQAYNEQFFGPGTRLTVL.

V and J are TRBV7-9 and TRBJ2-5, with D possibly matching TRBD1 (5 bases). This CDR3 is built from 14 residues. The V end was cut by 3 bases, the J end by 3 bases, with 11 bases between. Germline CDR1 reads SEHNR; CDR2 reads FQNEAQ (reference sequence). DNA of the CDR3: TGTGCCAGCAGCTTCAGGACATCCGAAGAGACCCAGTACTTC. It translates to CASSFRTSEETQYF.

The chain uses TRBV4-3 and TRBJ1-3, with D tentatively TRBD1 (5 bases). The CDR3 loop spans 17 amino acids. Germline assignment: CDR1 LGHNA and CDR2 YSLEER. The V gene lost 2 bases and the J gene lost 0 bases, with 14 bases spanning the gap. DNA for the CDR3: TGCGCCAGCAGCCAACCACCGGGGGTCTTCTCTGGAAACACCATATATTTT. It codes for CASSQPPGVFSGNTIYF.

The chain combines TRBV7-9 with TRBJ1-3; no clear D gene. The CDR3 spans 13 residues. The germline V gene encodes CDR1 SEHNR and CDR2 FQNEAQ (reference sequence). V was cut by 5 bases and J by 1 base, with 6 bases left in between. The CDR3 spells CASSPLSGNTIYF. In nucleotides, the CDR3 is TGTGCCAGCAGCCCCCTATCTGGAAACACCATATATTTT.

V gene TRBV5-1 combines with J gene TRBJ2-4; 7 bases are shared with TRBD2. Germline V gene lookup returns CDR1 SGHRS and CDR2 YFSETQ. With V trimmed by 3 bases and J by 0 bases, 12 bases remained unmatched. CDR3 length: 18 amino acids. The chain's CDR3 is CASSWGGDLKLAKNIQYF. The CDR3 nucleotides read TGCGCCAGCAGCTGGGGGGGGGATCTGAAGTTAGCCAAAAACATTCAGTACTTC.

The sample holds a few counts of this clone. The chain employs TRBV5-1 and TRBJ2-7; no clear D gene. This CDR3 comprises 15 residues. Germline CDR1 SGHRS, CDR2 YFSETQ. V was trimmed by 5 bases and J by 2 bases, leaving 17 bases between them. Here the CDR3 DNA reads TGCGCCAGCAGGGAAGGCTATACAGCCACCTACGAGCAGTACTTC. Translating gives CASREGYTATYEQYF. Looking up the rest from reference TRBV5-1 and TRBJ2-7 gives the full variable domain: KAGVTQTPRYLIKTRGQQVTLSCSPISGHRSVSWYQQTPGQGLQFLFEYFSETQRNKGNFPGRFSGRQFSNSRSEMNVSTLELGDSALYLCASREGYTATYEQYFGPGTRLTVT.

This clone has only one observation. The V and J genes are TRBV10-1 and TRBJ1-6, with no clear D. This CDR3 has 16 residues. V was clipped by 11 bases and J by 0 bases, with 17 bases between them. CDR1 WNHNN and CDR2 SYGVQD come from the germline V gene (reference sequence). CDR3: CAGGCAQSSYNSPLHF. CDR3 DNA: TGCGCCGGAGGGTGTGCCCAGAGCTCCTATAATTCACCCCTCCACTTT.

The chain links TRBV6-6 to TRBJ2-7, with D possibly being TRBD1 (6 bases). The germline V gene has CDR1 MNHNY and CDR2 SVGAGI (reference sequence). The CDR3 length is 14 residues. Trimming pared 2 bases from V and 4 bases from J, leaving 12 bases between. CDR3 in DNA: TGTGCCAGCAGTTACGACACAGGGAGTTACGAGCAGTACTTC. It specifies CASSYDTGSYEQYF.

The genes are TRBV7-9 and TRBJ1-2; D not certain. From germline, CDR1 is SEHNR and CDR2 FQNEAQ (reference sequence). Deletions cut 4 bases from V and 0 bases from J, with 18 bases between. The CDR3 has 17 residues. The CDR3, as DNA: TGTGCCAGCAGCTCGTTGCAAACCCAGGTAGCTAACTATGGCTACACCTTC. It yields the protein CASSSLQTQVANYGYTF.

V usage is TRBV5-6 and J usage is TRBJ2-1, with 12 bases aligning to TRBD2. Germline lookup yields CDR1 SGHDT and CDR2 YYEEEE. The CDR3 contains 16 residues. V lost 4 bases and J lost 2; bases outside the gene matches: 4. CDR3 in amino acids: CASSTGLAGTYNEQFF. The CDR3 DNA follows: TGTGCCAGCAGCACCGGACTAGCGGGAACCTACAATGAGCAGTTCTTC.

The chain has TRBV28 and TRBJ2-2; D is possibly TRBD2 (6 bases). The CDR3 is 14 residues long. Trimming removed 5 bases from V and 9 bases from J, with 16 bases in between. CDR1 MDHEN and CDR2 SYDVKM come from the germline V gene. The CDR3 coding sequence is TGTGCCAGCAGTCCCAACCGGGAGACCAGGGAGCTGTTTTTT. It codes for CASSPNRETRELFF.

This clone was observed a handful of times. This rearrangement joins TRBV7-9 to TRBJ2-5; no definite D call. V dropped 4 bases and J dropped 5 bases, with 5 bases sitting between them. Germline assignment: CDR1 SEHNR and CDR2 FQNEAQ (reference sequence). The CDR3 is 11 residues long. The CDR3 DNA reads TGTGCCAGCAGCTCCCGGGAGACCCAGTACTTC. Protein product: CASSSRETQYF.

The rearrangement uses TRBV11-2 and TRBJ2-2, with D tentatively TRBD2 (6 bases). The CDR3 is 12 amino acids. Per the germline V gene, CDR1 is SGHAT and CDR2 is FQNNGV. Trimming removed 7 bases from V and 7 bases from J, with 10 bases in between. CDR3 region: CASKAGGGELFF. CDR3 bases: TGTGCCAGCAAAGCCGGGGGCGGGGAGCTGTTTTTT.

The rearrangement joins TRBV6-6 to TRBJ1-6; 10 positions agree with TRBD1. V was pared by 6 bases and J by 9 bases, with 5 bases of the junction left unmatched. The CDR3 runs 14 residues. Germline CDR1 is MNHNY and CDR2 is SVGAGI (reference sequence). DNA of the CDR3: TGTGCCAGCAGCCCCGGGACAGGGGTTTCACCCCTCCACTTT. Its protein is CASSPGTGVSPLHF.

This chain uses TRBV7-2 with TRBJ2-4; tentative D call: TRBD2 (6 bases). This CDR3 contains 15 residues. Germline V gene sequence: CDR1 SGHTA, CDR2 FQGNSA. The V end lost 5 bases, the J end lost 4 bases, and 15 bases lay between the germline ends. CDR3 loop: CASSGPPGGKNIQYF. The CDR3 DNA follows: TGTGCCAGCAGCGGCCCCCCCGGGGGTAAAAACATTCAGTACTTC.

This clone was observed a handful of times. V usage is TRBV29-1 and J usage is TRBJ2-1; 10 nucleotides align to TRBD2. With V trimmed by 4 bases and J by 8 bases, 8 bases remained unmatched. This CDR3 has 14 residues. Germline V gene data show CDR1 as SQVTM and CDR2 as ANQGSEA. The CDR3 region has the DNA TGCAGCGTTGTGGGGACTAGCGCCTATGATGAGCAGTTCTTC. It codes for CSVVGTSAYDEQFF.

This rearrangement joins TRBV2 to TRBJ1-4, with TRBD1 as a possible D gene (5 bases). Germline CDR1 and CDR2: SNHLY and FYNNEI. Trimming pared 1 base from V and 8 bases from J, leaving 23 bases between. The CDR3 length is 18 residues. CDR3: CASSEGGSTRSVGEKLFF. As DNA, the CDR3 is TGTGCCAGCAGTGAAGGGGGCAGTACCAGATCAGTAGGGGAAAAACTGTTTTTT.

As concerns this clone: A read error may account for a junction end that differs from germline. The chain couples TRBV9 to TRBJ2-1, with TRBD1 matching 7 bases. In germline, CDR1 is SGDLS, CDR2 YYNGEE. The CDR3 extends over 16 amino acids. This chain's CDR3 is CVSSGPTGSSYNEQFF. In DNA, the CDR3 is TGTGTCAGCAGCGGCCCGACAGGGAGCTCCTACAATGAGCAGTTCTTC.